These T cell receptor beta chains were read from a single sample in a study of radiation and T cells in renal cell carcinoma. Assay: immunoSEQ multiplex PCR; the TCRdb copy retains only in-frame clones and omits some. Found here are 150,000 or so clones, 88% of them singletons; the top ten hold around 4.1%. The sample here was blood, taken from a patient whose treatment included radiotherapy and nephrectomy. The receptors derive from a woman in her 70s with renal cell carcinoma. Each CDR3 is given with its conserved first and last residue. D genes are given only for firm matches. Part of the rows lack a size; the others show once, few, many or a class for expanded clones.

J gene | clone size | V gene | D gene | CDR3 DNA | CDR3 protein
TRBJ2-7 | - | TRBV4-1 | TRBD1 | TGCGCCAGCAGCCCCCGGGACAGGGGGCTCGGAGACGAGCAGTACTTC | CASSPRDRGLGDEQYF
TRBJ2-5 | - | TRBV15 | TRBD2 | TGTGCCACCAGCAGTGGACTAGCGGGGTACCAAGAGACCCAGTACTTC | CATSSGLAGYQETQYF
TRBJ1-2 | - | TRBV11-2 | TRBD1 | TGTGCCAGCAGCTTATGGGGGCGACAGGGGGCCTATGGCTACACCTTC | CASSLWGRQGAYGYTF
TRBJ1-1 | - | TRBV10-3 | - | TGTGCCATCAGTGAGTCGGTTTCAGGATATGAAGCTTTCTTT | CAISESVSGYEAFF
TRBJ1-5 | few | TRBV5-4 | - | TGTGCCAGCAGCTTGTGGGGTAATAGCAATCAGCCCCAGCATTTT | CASSLWGNSNQPQHF
TRBJ1-4 | - | TRBV7-8 | - | TGTGCCAGCAGCTTAGTCATGGGGAAGGCAACTAATGAAAAACTGTTTTTT | CASSLVMGKATNEKLFF
TRBJ1-1 | once | TRBV6-5 | - | TGTGCCAGCAGCGGACACATGAACACTGAAGCTTTCTTT | CASSGHMNTEAFF
TRBJ2-1 | - | TRBV29-1 | - | TGCAGCGGGGGGCGGGTGTACAATGAGCAGTTCTTC | CSGGRVYNEQFF
TRBJ1-4 | - | TRBV6-5 | - | TGTGCCAGCAGTTACTCGGCGGAAAATGAAAAACTGTTTTTT | CASSYSAENEKLFF
TRBJ2-2 | - | TRBV11-3 | TRBD1 | TGTGCCAGCAGGGGACAGGCGGCCACCGGGGAGCTGTTTTTT | CASRGQAATGELFF